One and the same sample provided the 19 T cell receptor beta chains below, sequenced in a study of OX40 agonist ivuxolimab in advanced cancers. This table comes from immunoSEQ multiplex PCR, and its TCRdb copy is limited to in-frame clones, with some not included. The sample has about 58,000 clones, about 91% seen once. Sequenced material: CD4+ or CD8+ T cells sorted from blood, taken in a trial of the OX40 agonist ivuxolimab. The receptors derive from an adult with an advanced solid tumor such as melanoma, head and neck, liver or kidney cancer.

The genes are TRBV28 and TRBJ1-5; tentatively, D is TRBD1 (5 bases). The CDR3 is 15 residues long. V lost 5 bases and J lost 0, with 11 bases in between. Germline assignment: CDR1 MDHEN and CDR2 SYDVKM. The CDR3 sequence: CASSMDTNSNQPQHF. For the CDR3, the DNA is TGTGCCAGCAGTATGGACACGAATAGCAATCAGCCCCAGCATTTT.

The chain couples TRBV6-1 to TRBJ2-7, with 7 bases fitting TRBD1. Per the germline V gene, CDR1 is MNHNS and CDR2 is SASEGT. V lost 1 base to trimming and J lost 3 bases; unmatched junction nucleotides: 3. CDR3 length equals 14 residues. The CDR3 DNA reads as TGTGCCAGCAGTGAAGGTGCAGGGGGCTACGAGCAGTACTTC. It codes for CASSEGAGGYEQYF.

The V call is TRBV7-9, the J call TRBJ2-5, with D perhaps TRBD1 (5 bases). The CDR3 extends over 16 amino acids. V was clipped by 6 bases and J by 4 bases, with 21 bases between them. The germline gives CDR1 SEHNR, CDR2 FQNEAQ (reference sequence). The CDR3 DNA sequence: TGTGCCAGCAGGGAAGCAGGGTCCGTTGACCCAGAGACCCAGTACTTC. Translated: CASREAGSVDPETQYF. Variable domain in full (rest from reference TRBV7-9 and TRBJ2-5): DTGVSQNPRHKITKRGQNVTFRCDPISEHNRLYWYRQTLGQGPEFLTYFQNEAQLEKSRLLSDRFSAERPKGSFSTLEIQRTEQGDSAMYLCASREAGSVDPETQYFGPGTRLLVL.

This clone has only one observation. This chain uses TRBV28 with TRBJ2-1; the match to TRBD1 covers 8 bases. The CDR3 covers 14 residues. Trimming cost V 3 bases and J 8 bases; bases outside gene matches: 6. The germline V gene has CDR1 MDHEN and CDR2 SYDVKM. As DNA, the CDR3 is TGTGCCAGCAGTTTGGACAGGGAGGAAGATGAGCAGTTCTTC. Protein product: CASSLDREEDEQFF.

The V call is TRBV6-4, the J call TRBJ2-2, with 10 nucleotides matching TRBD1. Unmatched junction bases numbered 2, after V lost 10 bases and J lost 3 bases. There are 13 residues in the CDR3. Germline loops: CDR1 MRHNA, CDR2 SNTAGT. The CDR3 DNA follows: TGTGCCACCGGGACAGGGGACACCGGGGAGCTGTTTTTT. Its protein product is CATGTGDTGELFF.

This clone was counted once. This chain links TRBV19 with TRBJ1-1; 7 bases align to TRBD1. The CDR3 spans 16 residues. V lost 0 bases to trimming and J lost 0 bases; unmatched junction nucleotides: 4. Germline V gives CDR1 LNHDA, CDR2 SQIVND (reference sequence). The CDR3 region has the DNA TGTGCCAGTAGTATAGAGGACAGGCCGATGAACACTGAAGCTTTCTTT. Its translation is CASSIEDRPMNTEAFF.

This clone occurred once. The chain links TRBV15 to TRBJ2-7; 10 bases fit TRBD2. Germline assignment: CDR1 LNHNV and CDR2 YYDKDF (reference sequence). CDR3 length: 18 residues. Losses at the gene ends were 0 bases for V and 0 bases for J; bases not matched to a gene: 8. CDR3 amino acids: CATSRDEAGGDISYEQYF. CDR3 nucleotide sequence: TGTGCCACCAGCAGAGATGAAGCGGGAGGGGACATCTCCTACGAGCAGTACTTC.

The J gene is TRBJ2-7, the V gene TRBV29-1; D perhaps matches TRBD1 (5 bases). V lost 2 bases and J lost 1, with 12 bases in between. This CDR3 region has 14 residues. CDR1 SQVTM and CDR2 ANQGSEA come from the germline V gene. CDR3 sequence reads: CSVELGQPSYEQYF. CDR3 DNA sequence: TGCAGCGTTGAACTGGGGCAGCCGTCCTACGAGCAGTACTTC.

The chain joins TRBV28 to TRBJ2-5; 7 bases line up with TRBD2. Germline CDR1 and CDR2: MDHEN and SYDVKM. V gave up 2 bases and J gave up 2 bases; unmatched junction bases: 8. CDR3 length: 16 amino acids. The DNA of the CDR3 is TGTGCCAGCAGTTTAAGGATAGCGGGTAAGCAAGAGACCCAGTACTTC. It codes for CASSLRIAGKQETQYF.

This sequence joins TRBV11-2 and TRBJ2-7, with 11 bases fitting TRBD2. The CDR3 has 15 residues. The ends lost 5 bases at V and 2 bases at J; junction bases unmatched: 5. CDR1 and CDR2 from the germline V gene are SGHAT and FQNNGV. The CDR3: CASSLPTSGAYEQYF. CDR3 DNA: TGTGCCAGCAGCCTCCCGACTAGCGGGGCCTACGAGCAGTACTTC. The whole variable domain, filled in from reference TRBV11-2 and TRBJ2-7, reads EAGVAQSPRYKIIEKRQSVAFWCNPISGHATLYWYQQILGQGPKLLIQFQNNGVVDDSQLPKDRFSAERLKGVDSTLKIQPAKLEDSAVYLCASSLPTSGAYEQYFGPGTRLTVT.

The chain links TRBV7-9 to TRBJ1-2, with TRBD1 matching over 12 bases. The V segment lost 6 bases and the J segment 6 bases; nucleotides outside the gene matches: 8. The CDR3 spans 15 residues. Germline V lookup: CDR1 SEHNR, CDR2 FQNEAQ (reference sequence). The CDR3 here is CASRAGTGGADGYTF. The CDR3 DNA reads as TGTGCCAGCAGGGCCGGGACAGGGGGCGCGGATGGCTACACCTTC.

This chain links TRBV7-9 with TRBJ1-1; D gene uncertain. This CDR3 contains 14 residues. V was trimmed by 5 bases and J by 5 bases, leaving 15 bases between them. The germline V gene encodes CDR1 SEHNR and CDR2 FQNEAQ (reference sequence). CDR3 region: CASSDSTQGTEAFF. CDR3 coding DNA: TGTGCCAGCAGCGACTCGACACAAGGAACTGAAGCTTTCTTT. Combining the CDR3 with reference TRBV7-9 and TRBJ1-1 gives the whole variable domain DTGVSQNPRHKITKRGQNVTFRCDPISEHNRLYWYRQTLGQGPEFLTYFQNEAQLEKSRLLSDRFSAERPKGSFSTLEIQRTEQGDSAMYLCASSDSTQGTEAFFGQGTRLTVV.

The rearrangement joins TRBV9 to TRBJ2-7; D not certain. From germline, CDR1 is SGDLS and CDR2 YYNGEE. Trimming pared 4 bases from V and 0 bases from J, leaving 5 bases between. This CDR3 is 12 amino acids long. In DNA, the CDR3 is TGTGCCAGCAGCTTTTCCTCCTACGAGCAGTACTTC. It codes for CASSFSSYEQYF.

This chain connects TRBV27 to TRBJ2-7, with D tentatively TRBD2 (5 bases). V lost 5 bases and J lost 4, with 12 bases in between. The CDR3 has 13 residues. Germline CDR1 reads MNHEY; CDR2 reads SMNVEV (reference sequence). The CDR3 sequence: CASSHGIVYEQYF. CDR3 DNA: TGTGCCAGCAGTCACGGGATAGTTTACGAGCAGTACTTC.

CDR3 amino acids: CASSHSAGGRETQYF. CDR3 nucleotides: TGTGCCAGCAGCCATTCAGCGGGAGGCCGTGAGACCCAGTACTTC. The rearrangement joins TRBV7-8 to TRBJ2-5, with 9 nucleotides matching TRBD2. The ends lost 5 bases at V and 5 bases at J; junction bases unmatched: 9. The CDR3 has 15 residues. Germline V lookup: CDR1 SGHVS, CDR2 FQNEAQ.

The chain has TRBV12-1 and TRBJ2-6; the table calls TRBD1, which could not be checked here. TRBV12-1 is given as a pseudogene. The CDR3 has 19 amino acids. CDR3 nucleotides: TGTGCCAGCAGCTTTGATTGGGCGACCTCTTTCTCTGGGGCCAACGTCCTGACTTTC. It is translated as CASSFDWATSFSGANVLTF.

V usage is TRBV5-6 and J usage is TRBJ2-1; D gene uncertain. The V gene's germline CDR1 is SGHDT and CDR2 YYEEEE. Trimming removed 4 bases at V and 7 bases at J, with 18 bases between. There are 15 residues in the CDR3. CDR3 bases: TGTGCCAGCAGCCGCCTAGTGATGTTCGGGAATGAGCAGTTCTTC. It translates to CASSRLVMFGNEQFF.

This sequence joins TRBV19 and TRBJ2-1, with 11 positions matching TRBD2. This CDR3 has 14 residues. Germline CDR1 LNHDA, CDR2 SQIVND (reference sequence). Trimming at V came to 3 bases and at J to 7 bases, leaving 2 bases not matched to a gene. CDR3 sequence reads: CASSMGLAANEQFF. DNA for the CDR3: TGTGCCAGTAGTATGGGACTAGCGGCGAATGAGCAGTTCTTC.

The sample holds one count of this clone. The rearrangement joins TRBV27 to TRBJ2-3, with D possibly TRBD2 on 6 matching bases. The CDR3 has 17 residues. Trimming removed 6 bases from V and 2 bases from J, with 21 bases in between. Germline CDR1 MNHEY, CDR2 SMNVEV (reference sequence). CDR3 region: CASSLLGAAGNTDTQYF. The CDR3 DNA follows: TGTGCCAGCAGCCTATTAGGCGCGGCGGGAAACACAGATACGCAGTATTTT.